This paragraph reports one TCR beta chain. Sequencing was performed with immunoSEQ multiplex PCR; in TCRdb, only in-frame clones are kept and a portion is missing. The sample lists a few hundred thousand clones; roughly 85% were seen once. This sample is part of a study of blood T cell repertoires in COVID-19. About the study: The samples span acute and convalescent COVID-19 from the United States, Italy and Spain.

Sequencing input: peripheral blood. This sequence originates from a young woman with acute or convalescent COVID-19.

The DNA for the CDR3 is TGTGCCAGCTCACCAAGCCCCTACAATGAGCAGTTCTTC. Its protein is CASSPSPYNEQFF. This chain links TRBV18 with TRBJ2-1, with D unclear. There are 13 residues in the CDR3. V was pared by 2 bases and J by 2 bases, with 4 bases between. Germline V gene lookup returns CDR1 KGHSH and CDR2 LQKENI. The whole variable domain, remainder taken from reference TRBV18 and TRBJ2-1, is NAGVMQNPRHLVRRRGQEARLRCSPMKGHSHVYWYRQLPEEGLKFMVYLQKENIIDESGMPKERFSAEFPKEGPSILRIQQVVRGDSAAYFCASSPSPYNEQFFGPGTRLTVL.